Listed below are T cell receptor beta chains from one sample, sequenced in a study of blood T cell repertoires in COVID-19. The method was immunoSEQ multiplex PCR; TCRdb's version includes in-frame clones alone and lacks a portion of them. Seen here are about 310,000 clones, around 86% observed once, and the top ten hold roughly 5%. The specimen was PBMCs or T cells enriched from blood (not recorded which). These receptors all come from a man in his sixties who had recovered from COVID-19. The CDR3 runs from the conserved cysteine through the conserved F or W. The order of the fields is CDR3 protein, CDR3 DNA, D gene, V gene, J gene, clone size. The D gene is left open where the match is weak. The size of a clone is reported for some rows only, either as once, few or many, or as a class for expanded clones.

CDR3: CASSFGTSGGYNEQFF; DNA: TGTGCCAGCAGCTTTGGGACTAGCGGGGGCTACAATGAGCAGTTCTTC; D: TRBD2; V: TRBV7-3; J: TRBJ2-1; size: -
CDR3: CASSLMLSGQGVVHEQFF; DNA: TGTGCCAGCAGCTTAATGTTATCCGGACAGGGGGTAGTTCATGAGCAGTTCTTC; D: TRBD1; V: TRBV7-3; J: TRBJ2-1; size: -
CDR3: CASRSGTGDGGYTF; DNA: TGTGCCAGTAGGTCCGGGACAGGGGATGGAGGCTACACCTTC; D: TRBD1; V: TRBV19; J: TRBJ1-2; size: -
CDR3: CASFIGLAGDEETQYF; DNA: TGCGCCAGCTTTATAGGACTAGCGGGAGACGAAGAGACCCAGTACTTC; D: TRBD2; V: TRBV10-1; J: TRBJ2-5; size: -
CDR3: CASSLGGSPLWETQYF; DNA: TGCGCCAGCAGCTTGGGTGGCAGTCCCCTCTGGGAGACCCAGTACTTC; D: -; V: TRBV5-1; J: TRBJ2-5; size: -
CDR3: CASSPGTSGNVLETQYF; DNA: TGCGCCAGCAGCCCAGGGACTAGCGGGAATGTGTTAGAGACCCAGTACTTC; D: TRBD2; V: TRBV5-1; J: TRBJ2-5; size: -
CDR3: CASSGTGGSPLHF; DNA: TGTGCCAGCAGCGGAACAGGGGGATCACCCCTCCACTTT; D: TRBD1; V: TRBV7-9; J: TRBJ1-6; size: -
CDR3: CASSLLLTNTGELFF; DNA: TGTGCCAGCAGCTTATTACTAACTAACACCGGGGAGCTGTTTTTT; D: -; V: TRBV11-2; J: TRBJ2-2; size: -
CDR3: CATNPKTGFGEKLFF; DNA: TGTGCCACCAACCCTAAGACAGGGTTCGGGGAGAAACTGTTTTTT; D: TRBD1; V: TRBV15; J: TRBJ1-4; size: -
CDR3: CASSQVPGDEKLFF; DNA: TGTGCCAGCAGCCAAGTTCCAGGGGATGAAAAACTGTTTTTT; D: -; V: TRBV3-1/TRBV3-2; J: TRBJ1-4; size: -
CDR3: CASSPLDRGNTGELFF; DNA: TGTGCCAGCAGCCCACTGGACAGGGGGAACACCGGGGAGCTGTTTTTT; D: TRBD1; V: TRBV7-3; J: TRBJ2-2; size: -
CDR3: CATSESREGYTEAFF; DNA: TGTGCCACCAGTGAGTCGCGGGAGGGGTACACTGAAGCTTTCTTT; D: -; V: TRBV24-1; J: TRBJ1-1; size: -
CDR3: CASSPRGTGGSNEQFF; DNA: TGTGCCAGCAGTCCGAGAGGGACAGGGGGTAGCAATGAGCAGTTCTTC; D: TRBD1; V: TRBV4-2; J: TRBJ2-1; size: -
CDR3: CASSPSLAGVNNEQFF; DNA: TGTGCCAGCTCCCCATCCCTAGCGGGAGTGAACAATGAGCAGTTCTTC; D: TRBD2; V: TRBV18; J: TRBJ2-1; size: -
CDR3: CASSQVAGGPVTQYF; DNA: TGTGCCAGCAGCCAAGTAGCGGGAGGGCCAGTTACGCAGTATTTT; D: TRBD2; V: TRBV7-3; J: TRBJ2-3; size: -
CDR3: CASSSPQGAGNTIYF; DNA: TGTGCCAGCAGCTCGCCACAGGGGGCTGGAAACACCATATATTTT; D: TRBD1; V: TRBV11-2; J: TRBJ1-3; size: -
CDR3: CASSSRTGGGPGELFF; DNA: TGTGCCAGCAGCTCCCGGACAGGGGGCGGACCCGGGGAGCTGTTTTTT; D: TRBD1; V: TRBV7-3; J: TRBJ2-2; size: -
CDR3: CASSLPSILSYGYTF; DNA: TGTGCCAGCAGTTTACCCTCCATACTTTCCTATGGCTACACCTTC; D: -; V: TRBV28; J: TRBJ1-2; size: -
CDR3: CASSLNRRRGIYNEQFF; DNA: TGTGCCAGCAGCTTGAATAGGCGGAGAGGGATTTACAATGAGCAGTTCTTC; D: -; V: TRBV5-6; J: TRBJ2-1; size: -
CDR3: CASSLQAGAAQPQHF; DNA: TGTGCCAGCAGCTTGCAAGCAGGGGCGGCTCAGCCCCAGCATTTT; D: -; V: TRBV7-2; J: TRBJ1-5; size: -
CDR3: CAWNGQGTPNQPQHF; DNA: TGTGCCTGGAACGGACAGGGAACTCCTAATCAGCCCCAGCATTTT; D: TRBD1; V: TRBV30; J: TRBJ1-5; size: -
CDR3: CASSQAGQGASEQYF; DNA: TGTGCCAGCAGCCAGGCGGGACAGGGGGCTAGTGAGCAGTACTTC; D: TRBD1; V: TRBV4-2; J: TRBJ2-7; size: few
CDR3: CASSSQGIANYGYTF; DNA: TGTGCCAGCAGTTCTCAGGGAATAGCTAACTATGGCTACACCTTC; D: -; V: TRBV28; J: TRBJ1-2; size: -
CDR3: CASSTTGEPDTQYF; DNA: TGTGCCAGCAGTACGACAGGGGAGCCAGATACGCAGTATTTT; D: TRBD1; V: TRBV6-5; J: TRBJ2-3; size: -
CDR3: CASSDSGTSGRIQAMSEQFF; DNA: TGTGCCAGCAGTGACTCAGGGACTAGCGGGAGGATCCAAGCGATGAGCGAGCAGTTCTTC; D: TRBD2; V: TRBV6-2/TRBV6-3; J: TRBJ2-1; size: -
CDR3: CASSSWGGASTGELFF; DNA: TGTGCCAGCAGCTCTTGGGGGGGCGCGAGCACCGGGGAGCTGTTTTTT; D: -; V: TRBV7-2; J: TRBJ2-2; size: -
CDR3: CASSGLGTLNEKLFF; DNA: TGTGCCAGCAGCGGGCTCGGCACCCTTAATGAAAAACTGTTTTTT; D: -; V: TRBV7-2; J: TRBJ1-4; size: -
CDR3: CASSDQGGNQPQHF; DNA: TGTGCCAGCAGTGACCAGGGAGGTAATCAGCCCCAGCATTTT; D: -; V: TRBV6-1; J: TRBJ1-5; size: -
CDR3: CASSLRDRGYWEQFF; DNA: TGTGCCAGCAGCTTACGGGACAGGGGGTATTGGGAGCAGTTCTTC; D: TRBD1; V: TRBV7-2; J: TRBJ2-1; size: few